This T cell receptor beta chain is drawn from a study of radiation and T cells in renal cell carcinoma. Whole-study findings and limits: In blood, top tumor clones expanded by 2 weeks, shrinking by 4.

Germline loops: CDR1 SQVTM, CDR2 ANQGSEA. The CDR3 has 12 amino acids. V was shortened by 7 bases and J by 1 base, with 10 bases between the two germline ends. Specified time point: baseline pretreatment blood. Treatment: 15 Gy SBRT to primary tumor, nephrectomy 4 weeks later. The patient's renal cell carcinoma had clear cell pathology. About this clone itself: The antigen is not known.

Sequencing was performed with immunoSEQ multiplex PCR; in TCRdb, only in-frame clones are kept and a portion is missing. The sample consists of about 130,000 clones, approximately 90% of them appearing once. The sequence came from a woman aged 50 to 60 with renal cell carcinoma. This chain connects TRBV29-1 to TRBJ1-1; D may be TRBD1 (6 bases). The sequences come from blood, collected from a patient whose treatment included radiotherapy and nephrectomy. In DNA, the CDR3 is TGCAGCGGCCAAGGGGGGAACACTGAAGCTTTCTTT. Translating it yields CSGQGGNTEAFF.